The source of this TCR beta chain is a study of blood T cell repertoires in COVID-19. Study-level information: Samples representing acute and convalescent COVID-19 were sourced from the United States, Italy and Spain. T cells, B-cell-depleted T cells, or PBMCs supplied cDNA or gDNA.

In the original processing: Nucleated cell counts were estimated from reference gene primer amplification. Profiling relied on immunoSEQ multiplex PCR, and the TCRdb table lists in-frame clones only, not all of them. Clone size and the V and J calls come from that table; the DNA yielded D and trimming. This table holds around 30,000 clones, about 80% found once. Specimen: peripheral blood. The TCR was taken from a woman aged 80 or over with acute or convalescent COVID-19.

The CDR3, as DNA: TGCGCCAGCAGCTTGGCGACAGGGAAAGAGACCCAGTACTTC. This gives the protein CASSLATGKETQYF. This chain uses TRBV5-1 with TRBJ2-5; TRBD1 agrees at 7 bases. The CDR3 extends over 14 amino acids. CDR1 is SGHRS, CDR2 YFSETQ, per germline. With 0 bases clipped from V and 3 bases from J, the junction kept 2 bases outside the gene matches.